There are a few counts of the clone carrying this TCR beta chain. The data were taken from a study of blood T cell repertoires in COVID-19. Study in general: The United States, Italy and Spain supplied acute and convalescent COVID-19 samples. PBMCs, B-cell-depleted T cells, or T cells provided the cDNA or gDNA that made up the material.

Deletions cut 0 bases from V and 3 bases from J, with 7 bases between. The CDR3 contains 13 residues. Germline CDR1 reads SGHDT; CDR2 reads YYEEEE. Seattle enrolled patients during active infection and tracked them longitudinally. Per the study methods: Nucleated cell number was recorded as an estimate derived from reference gene primer amplification. TCRdb's table, derived via immunoSEQ multiplex PCR, lists solely in-frame clones and lacks some. The V and J calls and the clone size are those of that table, but D and trimming were determined from the DNA. The table lists roughly 200,000 clones, approximately 78% of them singletons, with 7% to 10% in the top ten.

The V call is TRBV5-6, the J call TRBJ2-7; a weak D match, TRBD1 (5 bases). What was sequenced was peripheral blood. The clonotype comes from a woman at least 80 years old with COVID-19, enrolled during active disease. The CDR3 region has the DNA TGTGCCAGCAGCTTGGCGCAGGGCTACGAGCAGTACTTC. This sequence encodes CASSLAQGYEQYF.